The 31 T cell receptor beta chains given below trace back to one sample, sequenced in a study of T cells in Graves' hyperthyroidism and ophthalmopathy. Researchers amplified the TCR beta CDR3 regions from RNA transcripts. With the HTBI primer set, the TCR CDR3 went through a first round of RT-PCR. Each CDR3 protein gets one entry after TCRdb re-called the multiplex PCR reads with MiXCR. There are hundreds of thousands of distinct CDR3 sequences in the sample; about 17% occur only once, and 28% lies in the top ten. Sequencing used blood. The receptor set was obtained from a woman aged 18-30 years with Graves' ophthalmopathy.

This clonotype showed up many times. This chain connects TRBV6-6 to TRBJ2-1; D is unclear. Germline loops: CDR1 MNHNY, CDR2 SVGAGI (reference sequence). Trimming took 0 bases from V and 9 from J, leaving 9 bases between them. CDR3 length: 13 residues. The CDR3 bases are TGTGCCAGCAGTTACTCGTCAGCTAGTGAGCAGTTCTTC. Translation gives CASSYSSASEQFF.

This clonotype was recorded at least ten times. V gene TRBV4-1 combines with J gene TRBJ1-1; 7 bases are a match to TRBD1. The junction had 6 bases not matched to a gene; V was cut back by 2 bases and J by 6 bases. Germline loops: CDR1 MGHRA, CDR2 YSYEKL. The CDR3 consists of 14 residues. The CDR3 spells CASSQPPGQSEAFF. DNA of the CDR3: TGCGCCAGCAGCCAACCTCCGGGACAGTCTGAAGCTTTCTTT.

In its sample, this clonotype was seen many times. The chain recombines TRBV20-1 with TRBJ1-1; tentative D call: TRBD1 (6 bases). V was clipped by 0 bases and J by 4 bases, with 12 bases between them. The CDR3 has 14 residues. CDR1 is DFQATT and CDR2 is SNEGSKA in the germline V gene (reference sequence). The CDR3 bases are TGCAGTGCTAGAGATCGTAGGGGGGGCACTGAAGCTTTCTTT. Translating gives CSARDRRGGTEAFF.

In this sample, this clonotype turned up many times. This rearrangement joins TRBV6-1 to TRBJ1-5; 7 bases align to TRBD1. The CDR3 covers 14 residues. The V and J ends lost 6 bases and 6 bases, in that order; junction bases with no gene match: 8. CDR1 is MNHNS, CDR2 SASEGT, per germline. CDR3 in DNA: TGTGCCAGCAGGAAAACAGGGGAACGTCAGCCCCAGCATTTT. Protein: CASRKTGERQPQHF.

This clonotype was observed a handful of times. The V call is TRBV4-3, the J call TRBJ2-6, with TRBD1 as a possible D gene (5 bases). V was clipped by 0 bases and J by 2 bases, with 8 bases between them. This CDR3 has 16 amino acids. CDR1 LGHNA and CDR2 YSLEER come from the germline V gene. The CDR3 reads CASSQEPGTGANVLTF. DNA of the CDR3: TGCGCCAGCAGCCAAGAACCAGGGACTGGGGCCAACGTCCTGACTTTC.

This clonotype has ten or more counts. The chain uses TRBV24-1 and TRBJ1-1; possibly TRBD1 for D (5 bases). CDR3 size: 16 residues. V dropped 3 bases and J dropped 5 bases, with 18 bases sitting between them. The germline gives CDR1 KGHDR, CDR2 SFDVKD. CDR3 region: CATSDALGRAPTEAFF. In DNA, the CDR3 is TGTGCCACCAGTGATGCCCTGGGACGGGCACCGACTGAAGCTTTCTTT.

This clonotype was seen a handful of times. This chain uses TRBV5-1 with TRBJ2-2, with D uncertain. Trimming removed 6 bases from V and 2 bases from J, with 11 bases in between. Germline CDR1 is SGHRS and CDR2 is YFSETQ. CDR3 length: 14 residues. The DNA of the CDR3 is TGCGCCAGCAAGATACAAACAAACACCGGGGAGCTGTTTTTT. Residues: CASKIQTNTGELFF.

At least ten counts were recorded for this clonotype. The V gene is TRBV18, the J gene TRBJ1-1, with 8 positions matching TRBD1. CDR1 is KGHSH and CDR2 is LQKENI in the germline V gene. The CDR3 has 14 residues. V was clipped by 6 bases and J by 3 bases; unmatched bases: 6. As DNA, the CDR3 is TGTGCCAGCTCTGCTACAGGGGGGGACACTGAAGCTTTCTTT. Translated, it gives CASSATGGDTEAFF.

This chain uses TRBV27 with TRBJ2-7, with 12 bases that match TRBD2. The CDR3 is 16 residues long. Germline-derived CDR1 and CDR2 are MNHEY and SMNVEV (reference sequence). The trim removed 0 bases at V and 5 bases at J, leaving 5 bases unmatched. In DNA, the CDR3 is TGTGCCAGCAGTTTATCTCGACTAGCGGGAGATGACGAGCAGTACTTC. Translating it yields CASSLSRLAGDDEQYF.

This clonotype was counted ten times or more. The gene calls are TRBV6-5 and TRBJ1-6, with D tentatively TRBD1 (6 bases). This CDR3 has 15 residues. V was pared by 0 bases and J by 7 bases, with 10 bases between. CDR1 and CDR2 from the germline V gene are MNHEY and SVGAGI. The CDR3 DNA is TGTGCCAGCAGTTACTCGGGGGACACCAATTCACCCCTCCACTTT. It yields the protein CASSYSGDTNSPLHF.

The chain couples TRBV6-2 or TRBV6-3 to TRBJ2-2; 8 bases map to TRBD2. CDR1 and CDR2 (germline): MNHEY, SVGEGT. This CDR3 spans 19 amino acids. The ends lost 0 bases at V and 0 bases at J; junction bases unmatched: 9. This CDR3 reads CASSYSSGGGQTNTGELFF. For the CDR3, the DNA is TGTGCCAGCAGTTACTCGAGCGGGGGAGGTCAGACGAACACCGGGGAGCTGTTTTTT.

This clonotype has ten or more counts. This chain connects TRBV5-1 to TRBJ2-3; tentative D call: TRBD1 (5 bases). Germline CDR1 and CDR2: SGHRS and YFSETQ. Trimming left V 0 bases short and J 3 bases short, with 11 bases between. This CDR3 contains 15 residues. As DNA, the CDR3 is TGCGCCAGCAGCTTGGAGGTAGCAGGGACAGATACGCAGTATTTT. Protein sequence: CASSLEVAGTDTQYF.

This clonotype has only one observation. This sequence may be a read error, since a much larger clone differs from it by one base. The chain recombines TRBV5-4 with TRBJ1-2, with TRBD1 identical over 10 bases. CDR3 length: 20 amino acids. The V gene's germline CDR1 is SGHNT and CDR2 YYREEE (reference sequence). The CDR3 sequence: CASSYMTLTGGFRTNYGHTF. CDR3 DNA: TGTGCCAGCAGCTATATGACCTTGACAGGGGGCTTTAGAACTAACTATGGCCACACCTTC. Full variable domain (missing parts from reference TRBV5-4 and TRBJ1-2): ETGVTQSPTHLIKTRGQQVTLRCSSQSGHNTVSWYQQALGQGPQFIFQYYREEENGRGNFPPRFSGLQFPNYSSELNVNALELDDSALYLCASSYMTLTGGFRTNYGHTFGSGTRLTVV.

The chain employs TRBV19 and TRBJ2-6; 9 nucleotides align to TRBD1. V lost 5 bases and J lost 2; bases outside the gene matches: 1. CDR3 length: 15 amino acids. Germline V CDR1 and CDR2: LNHDA, SQIVND (reference sequence). CDR3 protein: CASSRTGAGANVLTF. CDR3 sequence (DNA): TGTGCCAGTAGTCGGACAGGGGCTGGGGCCAACGTCCTGACTTTC.

The chain joins TRBV28 to TRBJ2-1; D might be TRBD2 (6 bases). The CDR3 is 12 residues long. Germline assignment: CDR1 MDHEN and CDR2 SYDVKM. The V end lost 8 bases, the J end lost 12 bases, and 17 bases lay between the germline ends. The CDR3 spells CASGISGQGQFF. The DNA for the CDR3 is TGTGCCAGCGGGATTAGCGGACAAGGGCAGTTCTTC.

This clonotype was picked up many times. The chain uses TRBV6-5 and TRBJ1-2; the match to TRBD1 covers 7 bases. Germline-derived CDR1 and CDR2 are MNHEY and SVGAGI. Unmatched junction bases numbered 2, after V lost 0 bases and J lost 4 bases. CDR3 length: 14 residues. CDR3 nucleotide sequence: TGTGCCAGCAGTTACTCAGGGGGCGGCTATGGCTACACCTTC. This encodes CASSYSGGGYGYTF.

The chain carries TRBV28 and TRBJ2-7; D is unclear. Germline CDR1 MDHEN, CDR2 SYDVKM. This CDR3 comprises 12 residues. Trimming stripped 7 bases from V and 6 bases from J, with 13 bases between. CDR3 protein: CASTSYNGEQYF. For the CDR3, the DNA is TGTGCCAGCACCTCTTACAACGGCGAGCAGTACTTC.

The V gene is TRBV6-1, the J gene TRBJ2-5; 8 bases fit TRBD1. Per germline, CDR1 MNHNS and CDR2 SASEGT. Trimming removed 6 bases from V and 2 bases from J; junction bases left unmatched: 11. This CDR3 has 16 amino acids. The CDR3 bases are TGTGCCAGCAGACACACTGGACAGGGCTTACAAGAGACCCAGTACTTC. As protein: CASRHTGQGLQETQYF.

There are many counts of this clonotype. The rearrangement links TRBV4-3 to TRBJ2-7; D uncertain. V was pared by 0 bases and J by 2 bases, with 11 bases between. This CDR3 has 15 residues. Germline CDR1 and CDR2: LGHNA and YSLEER. The CDR3 spells CASSQERSDPYEQYF. CDR3 sequence (DNA): TGCGCCAGCAGCCAAGAGAGGTCAGATCCCTACGAGCAGTACTTC.

The rearrangement uses TRBV11-2 and TRBJ2-3, with D possibly TRBD2 on 7 matching bases. The germline V gene has CDR1 SGHAT and CDR2 FQNNGV. V lost 2 bases, J lost 5 bases, and 17 bases lay in between. The CDR3 covers 16 residues. The DNA of the CDR3 is TGTGCCAGCAGCTTAAGGGGGGGTCCAGGGAGAGATACGCAGTATTTT. It encodes CASSLRGGPGRDTQYF.

This clonotype was recorded at least ten times. This chain joins TRBV6-1 and TRBJ2-7, with 9 bases aligning to TRBD1. V lost 6 bases and J lost 0; bases outside the gene matches: 6. This CDR3 is built from 15 residues. Germline CDR1 MNHNS, CDR2 SASEGT. This CDR3 reads CASRMDRGPSYEQYF. The CDR3 DNA is TGTGCCAGCAGGATGGACAGGGGCCCCTCCTACGAGCAGTACTTC.

The V and J genes are TRBV7-9 and TRBJ1-3; TRBD1 agrees at 7 bases. The CDR3 consists of 14 residues. Trimming at V came to 4 bases and at J to 6 bases, leaving 6 bases not matched to a gene. Germline loops: CDR1 SEHNR, CDR2 FQNEAQ (reference sequence). The CDR3 spells CASSSKGAQNTIYF. The CDR3 DNA follows: TGTGCCAGCAGCTCTAAGGGGGCACAAAACACCATATATTTT.

The rearrangement links TRBV7-3 to TRBJ1-1; unclear D gene. The CDR3 loop spans 15 amino acids. Germline V gene data show CDR1 as SGHTA and CDR2 as FQGTGA. V lost 5 bases to trimming and J lost 0 bases, with 13 bases between them. The CDR3 region is CASSAGPQLNTEAFF. The CDR3 coding sequence is TGTGCCAGCAGCGCCGGGCCGCAATTGAACACTGAAGCTTTCTTT.

This clonotype turned up a few times. This clone may be a read error of a much larger clone one base away. The rearrangement links TRBV6-1 to TRBJ1-1, with 9 bases identical to TRBD1. J was trimmed by 6 bases and V by 7 bases; bases with no gene match: 12. Looked up from germline, CDR1 is MNHNS and CDR2 is SASEGT. The CDR3 length is 15 residues. The CDR3, as DNA: TGTGCCAGCAATGAGGATACAGGGGGCGCGGCTGAAGCTTTCTTT. Translation: CASNEDTGGAAEAFF.

This clonotype was counted at least ten times. This chain uses TRBV20-1 with TRBJ2-3; 7 bases map to TRBD1. CDR3 length equals 16 residues. Unmatched junction bases numbered 17, after V lost 8 bases and J lost 3 bases. The V gene's germline CDR1 is DFQATT and CDR2 SNEGSKA (reference sequence). CDR3 sequence (DNA): TGCAGTACGGGAACATTAGGGGGCAAGCGTACAGATACGCAGTATTTT. As protein: CSTGTLGGKRTDTQYF.

This clonotype has at least ten counts. This chain joins TRBV12-3 or TRBV12-4 and TRBJ2-7, with D hard to call. This CDR3 is built from 12 residues. Trimming removed 2 bases from V and 3 bases from J, with 5 bases in between. The CDR3: CASSLMGYEQYF. As DNA, the CDR3 is TGTGCCAGCAGTTTAATGGGCTACGAGCAGTACTTC.

The sample holds many counts of this clonotype. The chain has TRBV20-1 and TRBJ2-7; no reliable D call. This CDR3 region has 15 residues. V was clipped by 5 bases and J by 0 bases, with 17 bases between them. Germline V lookup: CDR1 DFQATT, CDR2 SNEGSKA (reference sequence). CDR3 nucleotide sequence: TGCAGTGCTGCCTTCGATTGGCGGAGCTCCTACGAGCAGTACTTC. Translated, it gives CSAAFDWRSSYEQYF.

This clonotype was recorded many times. This chain uses TRBV20-1 with TRBJ2-7; D remains unclear. The CDR3 extends over 11 amino acids. V lost 3 bases to trimming and J lost 3 bases, with 6 bases between them. Germline assignment: CDR1 DFQATT and CDR2 SNEGSKA (reference sequence). CDR3: CSASEHYEQYF. The DNA for the CDR3 is TGCAGTGCTAGTGAGCACTACGAGCAGTACTTC.

This clonotype was seen at least ten times. The chain links TRBV9 to TRBJ2-7; D is tentatively TRBD1 or TRBD2 (5 bases each). V lost 0 bases, J lost 5 bases, and 12 bases lay in between. This CDR3 spans 14 amino acids. Germline V gives CDR1 SGDLS, CDR2 YYNGEE. CDR3 in DNA: TGTGCCAGCAGCGTAGGTGGGGGAATCGACGAGCAGTACTTC. It translates to CASSVGGGIDEQYF.

This clonotype has at least ten counts. The V gene is TRBV3-1, the J gene TRBJ2-5; D unclear. The CDR3 consists of 14 residues. The germline V gene has CDR1 LGHDT and CDR2 YNNKEL (reference sequence). Trimming took 0 bases from V and 5 from J, leaving 10 bases between them. As DNA, the CDR3 is TGTGCCAGCAGCCAAGACAGGTCAAGGGAGACCCAGTACTTC. As protein: CASSQDRSRETQYF.

This clonotype was recorded many times. This chain links TRBV27 with TRBJ2-1; TRBD2 agrees at 7 bases. The length of the CDR3 is 17 residues. Trimming at V came to 6 bases and at J to 3 bases, leaving 14 bases not matched to a gene. Germline V gene lookup returns CDR1 MNHEY and CDR2 SMNVEV (reference sequence). CDR3 nucleotide sequence: TGTGCCAGCAGGCCCTCGGCGGGAGTTCTGCTCTACAATGAGCAGTTCTTC. Translating it yields CASRPSAGVLLYNEQFF.